The present TCR beta chain was sequenced within a study of Graves' ophthalmopathy and Graves' hyperthyroidism. In this sample, this clonotype turned up a few times. Using RNA transcripts, the TCR beta CDR3 regions were amplified. The library came from an HTBI-primed first-round RT-PCR and a second-round multiplex PCR. MiXCR was run by TCRdb on the multiplex PCR reads, yielding one entry per CDR3 protein. The sample gives hundreds of thousands of distinct CDR3 sequences, 40% of which show up once; approximately 43% is in the top ten. The sequenced sample was peripheral blood. The clonotype was recovered from an adult man with Graves' ophthalmopathy.

This CDR3 is CASSSGGGNTGELFF. For the CDR3, the DNA is TGTGCCAGCAGCTCAGGGGGGGGGAACACCGGGGAGCTGTTTTTT. The rearrangement joins TRBV7-9 to TRBJ2-2, with D perhaps being TRBD1 or TRBD2 (7 bases each). The CDR3 length is 15 residues. Germline V lookup: CDR1 SEHNR, CDR2 FQNEAQ (reference sequence). V lost 4 bases and J lost 1, with 10 bases in between.